The 21 T cell receptor beta chains reported below all come from one sample, sequenced in a study of blood T cell repertoires in COVID-19. Profiled with immunoSEQ multiplex PCR; TCRdb holds only in-frame clones, not every one. The sample has over 150,000 clones, about 85% seen once. The sample was peripheral blood. These receptors came from a man aged 60 to 75 with COVID-19, enrolled during active disease.

The chain joins TRBV28 to TRBJ1-5; D remains ambiguous. The CDR3 sequence is 15 residues long. In germline, CDR1 is MDHEN, CDR2 SYDVKM. V was pared by 1 base and J by 6 bases, with 13 bases between. This CDR3 reads CASSLSEGSVQPQHF. CDR3 nucleotide sequence: TGTGCCAGCAGTTTATCGGAGGGTTCGGTTCAGCCCCAGCATTTT.

V is TRBV9 and J is TRBJ2-1, with 10 positions matching TRBD1. Trimming at V came to 6 bases and at J to 9 bases, leaving 9 bases not matched to a gene. Germline lookup yields CDR1 SGDLS and CDR2 YYNGEE. CDR3 length: 14 residues. Written as DNA, the CDR3 is TGTGCCAGCAACCGAGGACAGGGGGTTGGTGAGCAGTTCTTC. Protein product: CASNRGQGVGEQFF.

J is TRBJ2-1 and V is TRBV2, with TRBD2 matching over 9 bases. Germline CDR1 is SNHLY and CDR2 is FYNNEI. The CDR3 has 14 residues. V trimming: 4 bases; J trimming: 7 bases; junction bases outside the gene matches: 5. As DNA, the CDR3 is TGTGCCAGCAGTGGGACTAGCGTTTTAAATGAGCAGTTCTTC. This translates into CASSGTSVLNEQFF.

The chain combines TRBV7-9 with TRBJ1-2; D is unclear. V dropped 1 base and J dropped 3 bases, with 6 bases sitting between them. CDR1 SEHNR and CDR2 FQNEAQ come from the germline V gene (reference sequence). The CDR3 sequence is 13 residues long. The CDR3 nucleotides are TGTGCCAGCAGCTTAGACATGGACTATGGCTACACCTTC. Amino acid sequence: CASSLDMDYGYTF.

J is TRBJ2-2 and V is TRBV6-4; D remains unclear. Germline V gene lookup returns CDR1 MRHNA and CDR2 SNTAGT. V lost 6 bases to trimming and J lost 0 bases, with 14 bases between them. This CDR3 contains 16 residues. The chain's CDR3 is CASSRLGDSNTGELFF. The CDR3 region has the DNA TGTGCCAGCAGCAGATTAGGCGACTCGAACACCGGGGAGCTGTTTTTT.

The chain has TRBV18 and TRBJ2-2; a possible D gene is TRBD1 (5 bases). Trimming pared 2 bases from V and 6 bases from J, leaving 19 bases between. The CDR3 length is 17 residues. CDR1 and CDR2 (germline): KGHSH, LQKENI. The CDR3 is CASSPAMRQRFAGELFF. CDR3 coding DNA: TGTGCCAGCTCACCAGCGATGAGACAGCGATTCGCCGGGGAGCTGTTTTTT.

The rearrangement joins TRBV11-3 to TRBJ1-2; 10 bases are shared with TRBD1. Germline CDR1 is SGHNT and CDR2 is YENEEA. V was clipped by 3 bases and J by 8 bases; unmatched bases: 6. The CDR3 extends over 14 amino acids. The CDR3: CASSFNGQGDGYTF. DNA of the CDR3: TGTGCCAGCAGCTTCAACGGACAGGGGGACGGCTACACCTTC.

This clone is a singleton in its sample. The chain links TRBV6-2 or TRBV6-3 to TRBJ2-4; TRBD1 might be the D (6 bases). Germline loops: CDR1 MNHEY, CDR2 SVGEGT. The CDR3 has 16 residues. V shed 2 bases and J shed 7 bases, with 18 bases lying between them. The CDR3 reads CASSYQEQGIKNIQYF. As DNA, the CDR3 is TGTGCCAGCAGTTACCAAGAACAGGGAATTAAGAACATTCAGTACTTC.

V is TRBV2 and J is TRBJ2-1, with 12 bases fitting TRBD2. Germline V gene sequence: CDR1 SNHLY, CDR2 FYNNEI. The V and J ends lost 5 bases and 7 bases, in that order; junction bases with no gene match: 3. The CDR3 consists of 14 residues. The CDR3 nucleotides read TGTGCCAGCAGTCTAGCGGGGGGGTTAAATGAGCAGTTCTTC. This gives the protein CASSLAGGLNEQFF.

This chain joins TRBV3-1 (or the pseudogene TRBV3-2) and TRBJ1-4; TRBD1 is a possible D gene (6 bases). Trimming cost V 6 bases and J 8 bases, with 16 bases left between them. Germline CDR1 and CDR2: LGHDT and YNNKEL (reference sequence). The CDR3 contains 14 residues. The DNA of the CDR3 is TGTGCCAGCAGGAAAGGGGGGGCACGGGAAAAACTGTTTTTT. Amino acids: CASRKGGAREKLFF.

The rearrangement uses TRBV6-2 or TRBV6-3 and TRBJ1-2, with 8 bases lining up with TRBD1. Germline assignment: CDR1 MNHEY and CDR2 SVGEGT. V shed 4 bases, J shed 6 bases, and the junction held 4 bases outside the gene matches. The CDR3 runs to 13 residues. The CDR3 DNA reads as TGTGCCAGCAGTTCCGTGGACAGGGATGGCTACACCTTC. Its protein product is CASSSVDRDGYTF.

In the case of this clone: A junction boundary mismatches the germline segment, possibly from a read error. The CDR3 is CASSPWDEGGHF. Written as DNA, the CDR3 is TGTGCCAGCTCACCATGGGATGAGGGGGGGCATTTT. The V gene is TRBV18, the J gene TRBJ2-3, with D possibly being TRBD2 (7 bases). The CDR3 runs 12 residues. The germline gives CDR1 KGHSH, CDR2 LQKENI.

The rearrangement joins TRBV19 to TRBJ2-1; TRBD2 matches at 13 bases. Germline trimming cut 5 bases from V and 8 bases from J; bases unmatched to any gene: 6. Germline loops: CDR1 LNHDA, CDR2 SQIVND (reference sequence). The CDR3 runs 15 residues. CDR3 region: CASSSLAGGPHEQFF. The DNA for the CDR3 is TGTGCCAGTAGTTCACTAGCGGGAGGGCCTCATGAGCAGTTCTTC.

The gene calls are TRBV24-1 and TRBJ2-1; the D is unclear. There are 13 residues in the CDR3. V shed 5 bases and J shed 8 bases, with 12 bases lying between them. Germline-derived CDR1 and CDR2 are KGHDR and SFDVKD. The CDR3 bases are TGTGCCACCAGTGGCGGAAGCTGGGATGAGCAGTTCTTC. Amino acid sequence: CATSGGSWDEQFF.

The chain uses TRBV15 and TRBJ1-1; no definite D call. V was trimmed by 4 bases and J by 2 bases, leaving 5 bases between them. The CDR3 totals 12 residues. The germline CDR1 and CDR2 sequences are LNHNV and YYDKDF (reference sequence). This CDR3 is CATSNINTEAFF. The DNA of the CDR3 is TGTGCCACCAGCAATATAAACACTGAAGCTTTCTTT.

This clone occurred a few times. This rearrangement joins TRBV6-5 to TRBJ2-7, with D perhaps TRBD1 (9 bases). The germline V gene has CDR1 MNHEY and CDR2 SVGAGI. Trimming stripped 6 bases from V and 2 bases from J, with 17 bases between. The CDR3 runs to 15 residues. CDR3: CASRNSGTGPYEQYF. The DNA for the CDR3 is TGTGCCAGCAGGAATAGCGGGACAGGGCCCTACGAGCAGTACTTC.

The chain carries TRBV19 and TRBJ2-5; TRBD1 matches at 9 bases. The V gene end was trimmed by 5 bases and the J gene end by 5 bases; junction bases not matched to a gene: 9. CDR1 is LNHDA, CDR2 SQIVND, per germline (reference sequence). The CDR3 extends over 15 amino acids. The CDR3 bases are TGTGCCAGTAGTCTCCGGTGGGACAGGGAGGAGACCCAGTACTTC. This translates into CASSLRWDREETQYF.

This sequence joins TRBV12-5 and TRBJ1-4; TRBD1 aligns across 8 bases. The CDR3 extends over 14 amino acids. Germline V gene data show CDR1 as LGHNT and CDR2 as FRNRAP. The V segment lost 9 bases and the J segment 6 bases; nucleotides outside the gene matches: 9. The CDR3 sequence is CASGDGQGDEKLFF. The CDR3 DNA reads TGTGCTAGCGGCGATGGACAGGGAGATGAAAAACTGTTTTTT.

V usage is TRBV7-6 and J usage is TRBJ1-2; 7 nucleotides line up with TRBD1. The CDR3 consists of 19 residues. V trimming: 1 base; J trimming: 4 bases; junction bases outside the gene matches: 18. Germline V gene data show CDR1 as SGHVS and CDR2 as FNYEAQ. CDR3 protein: CASSLEGRASGGLFYGYTF. Written as DNA, the CDR3 is TGTGCCAGCAGCTTAGAGGGCAGGGCTTCAGGGGGGCTATTCTATGGCTACACCTTC. Full variable domain (outside the CDR3, taken from reference TRBV7-6 and TRBJ1-2): GAGVSQSPRYKVTKRGQDVALRCDPISGHVSLYWYRQALGQGPEFLTYFNYEAQQDKSGLPNDRFSAERPEGSISTLTIQRTEQRDSAMYRCASSLEGRASGGLFYGYTFGSGTRLTVV.

The chain couples TRBV7-2 to TRBJ2-2, with 11 bases aligning to TRBD2. Trimming took 3 bases from V and 4 from J; bases not matched to a gene: 10. Germline CDR1 and CDR2: SGHTA and FQGNSA. The CDR3 contains 18 residues. The CDR3 bases are TGTGCCAGCAGCTTCGGTTTAGATAGCGGGAGGGCCACCGGGGAGCTGTTTTTT. It encodes CASSFGLDSGRATGELFF.

The chain employs TRBV29-1 and TRBJ2-3; 9 bases align to TRBD2. The CDR3 is made up of 14 amino acids. Germline values: CDR1 SQVTM, CDR2 ANQGSEA. V dropped 1 base and J dropped 5; count of bases not matched to a gene: 4. DNA for the CDR3: TGCAGCGTTGAAGGCGGGGGGGCCAGAGATACGCAGTATTTT. Translating it yields CSVEGGGARDTQYF.